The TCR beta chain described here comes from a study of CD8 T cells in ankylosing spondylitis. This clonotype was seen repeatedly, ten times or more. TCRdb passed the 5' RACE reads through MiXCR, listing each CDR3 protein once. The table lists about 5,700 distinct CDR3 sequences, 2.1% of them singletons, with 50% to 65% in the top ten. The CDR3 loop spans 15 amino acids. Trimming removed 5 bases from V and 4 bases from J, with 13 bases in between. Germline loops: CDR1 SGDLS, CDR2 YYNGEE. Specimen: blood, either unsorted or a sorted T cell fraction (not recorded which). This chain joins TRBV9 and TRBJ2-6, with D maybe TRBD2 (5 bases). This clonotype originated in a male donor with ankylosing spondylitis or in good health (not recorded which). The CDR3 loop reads CASRAQRAGANVLTF. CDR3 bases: TGTGCCAGCAGAGCCCAGAGGGCCGGGGCCAACGTCCTGACTTTC.